In its sample, the clone carrying this T cell receptor beta chain was seen once. TCRdb's copy holds only in-frame clones and misses some; the assay was immunoSEQ multiplex PCR. Of about 64,000 clones listed, about 88% were seen once; the top ten hold about 0.7%. This entry belongs to a study of OX40 agonist ivuxolimab in advanced cancers. CDR1 is SGHAT, CDR2 FQDESV, per germline (reference sequence). Trimming pared 5 bases from V and 1 base from J, leaving 11 bases between. This CDR3 comprises 14 residues. V is TRBV11-1 and J is TRBJ1-1, with unresolved D. The clonotype originates from an adult with an advanced solid tumor such as melanoma, head and neck, liver or kidney cancer. This sample comprised CD4+ or CD8+ T cells sorted from blood, obtained in a trial of the OX40 agonist ivuxolimab. CDR3 bases: TGTGCCAGCAGCCCCCCTGTTCGGAACACTGAAGCTTTCTTT. It yields the protein CASSPPVRNTEAFF.